This T cell receptor beta chain is drawn from a study of blood T cells in healthy people across ages. The CDR3 has 12 amino acids. Trimming left V 2 bases short and J 15 bases short, with 14 bases between. Germline CDR1 and CDR2: LGHDT and YNNKEL (reference sequence). Sample-barcoded 5' priming and a J-beta primer mix drove a second PCR of about 6 to 12 cycles. TCRdb independently ran MiXCR on the 5' RACE reads; one entry per CDR3 protein. This repertoire shows around 820,000 distinct CDR3 sequences, 20% to 25% found once; its top ten account for more than 3%. This sample was also put to use in a study of T cells of mothers and their children. As that report states: The second PCR used the M1S primer, and this primer added sample barcodes and 2-4 random nucleotides.

The sequence was obtained from a boy between 10 and 17 years old in good health. The V call is TRBV3-1, the J call TRBJ2-4; D is possibly TRBD1 (6 bases). The source material was blood. The CDR3: CASSQLGGSPYF. CDR3 coding DNA: TGTGCCAGCAGCCAACTAGGGGGATCTCCGTACTTC.